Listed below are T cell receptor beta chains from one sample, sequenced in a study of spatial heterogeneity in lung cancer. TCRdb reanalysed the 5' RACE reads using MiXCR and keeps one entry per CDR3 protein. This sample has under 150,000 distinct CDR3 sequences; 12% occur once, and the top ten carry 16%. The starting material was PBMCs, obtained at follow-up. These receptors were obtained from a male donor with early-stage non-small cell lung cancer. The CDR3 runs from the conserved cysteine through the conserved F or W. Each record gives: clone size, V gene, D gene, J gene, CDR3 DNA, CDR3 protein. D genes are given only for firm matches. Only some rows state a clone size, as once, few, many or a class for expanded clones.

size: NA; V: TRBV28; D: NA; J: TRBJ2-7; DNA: TGTGCCAGCAGCCCCGTGGTGTCCCAGCAGTACTTC; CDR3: CASSPVVSQQYF
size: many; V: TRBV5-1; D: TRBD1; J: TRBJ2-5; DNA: TGCGCCAGCAGCATAGGGACAGTCCAAGAGACCCAGTACTTC; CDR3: CASSIGTVQETQYF
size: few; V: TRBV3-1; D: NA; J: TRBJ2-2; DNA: TGTGCCAGCAGCCACCCCAGCGGCTTATGGACCGGGGAGCTGTTTTTT; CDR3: CASSHPSGLWTGELFF
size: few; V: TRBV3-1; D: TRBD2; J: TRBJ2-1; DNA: TGTGCCAGCAGCCAAGATACCCAAGGTAGCGGGGGGATTAAGCAGTTCTTC; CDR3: CASSQDTQGSGGIKQFF
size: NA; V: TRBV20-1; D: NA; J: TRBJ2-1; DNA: TGCAGTGCCCCGCCGGCGGGGGCCCATGAGCAGTTCTTC; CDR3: CSAPPAGAHEQFF
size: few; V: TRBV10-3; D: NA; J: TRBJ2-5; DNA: TGTGCCATCATCGCAGGGGAAGAGACCCAGTACTTC; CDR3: CAIIAGEETQYF
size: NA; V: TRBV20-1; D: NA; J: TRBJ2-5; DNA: TGCAGTGCTAGAGTGGCGGGGGCCCAAGAGACCCAGTACTTC; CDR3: CSARVAGAQETQYF
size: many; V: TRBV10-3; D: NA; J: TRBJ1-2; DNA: TGTGCCATCAGTGGGGGTTATGGCTACACCTTC; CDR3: CAISGGYGYTF
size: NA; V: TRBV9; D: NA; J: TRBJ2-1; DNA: TGTGCCAGCAGCAACCGGGACCGAGACAATGAGCAGTTCTTC; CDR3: CASSNRDRDNEQFF
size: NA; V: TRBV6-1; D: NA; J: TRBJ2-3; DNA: TGTGCCAGCCGTGAACCCGGGGAGGCTCGAGATACGCAGTATTTT; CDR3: CASREPGEARDTQYF
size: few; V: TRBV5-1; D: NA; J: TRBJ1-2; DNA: TGCGCCAGCGGGTCTTCTGAGGCCAACTATGGCTACACCTTC; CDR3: CASGSSEANYGYTF
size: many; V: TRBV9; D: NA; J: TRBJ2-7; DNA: TGTGCCAGCAGCGTAGCGACTTACGAGCAGTACTTC; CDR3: CASSVATYEQYF
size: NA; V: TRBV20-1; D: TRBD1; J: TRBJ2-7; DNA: TGCAGTGCTAGAACCGGACAGGGGGTCCCCTACGAGCAGTACTTC; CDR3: CSARTGQGVPYEQYF
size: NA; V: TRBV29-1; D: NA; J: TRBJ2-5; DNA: TGCAGCGTTGAAAGGGGTTCCGGCGGGGAGACCCAGTACTTC; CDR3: CSVERGSGGETQYF
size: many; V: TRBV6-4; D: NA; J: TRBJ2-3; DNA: TGTGCCAGCAGAATGACAGCTAGCACAGATACGCAGTATTTT; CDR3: CASRMTASTDTQYF
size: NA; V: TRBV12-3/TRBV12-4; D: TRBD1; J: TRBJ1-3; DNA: TGTGCCAGCAGGCGCTCAGGGGGCTCTGGAAACACCATATATTTT; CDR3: CASRRSGGSGNTIYF
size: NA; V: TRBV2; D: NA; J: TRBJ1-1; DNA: TGTGCCGTCACCTCAGGAGTGGACACTGAAGCTTTCTTT; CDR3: CAVTSGVDTEAFF
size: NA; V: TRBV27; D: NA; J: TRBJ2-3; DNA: TGTGCCAGCAGTTTATCAAACATAGCCAGCACAGATACGCAGTATTTT; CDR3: CASSLSNIASTDTQYF
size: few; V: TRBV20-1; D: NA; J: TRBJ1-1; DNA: TGCAGTGTTGAGAACACTGAAGCTTTCTTT; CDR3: CSVENTEAFF
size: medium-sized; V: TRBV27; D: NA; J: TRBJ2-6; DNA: TGTGCCAGCAGTTGGGTCCGTCCCTCCGGGGCCAACGTCCTGACTTTC; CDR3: CASSWVRPSGANVLTF
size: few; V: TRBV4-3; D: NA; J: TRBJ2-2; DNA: TGCGCCAGCAGCCAAGAGTGGGGATACGACACCGGGGAGCTGTTTTTT; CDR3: CASSQEWGYDTGELFF
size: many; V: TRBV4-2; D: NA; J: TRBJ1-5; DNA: TGTGCCAGCAGCCAAGATGGACTAGTTAGCAATCAGCCCCAGCATTTT; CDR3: CASSQDGLVSNQPQHF
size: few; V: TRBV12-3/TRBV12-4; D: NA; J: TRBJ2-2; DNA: TGTGCCAGCAGCCTCCATATTAGGGGTCCCGGGGAGCTGTTTTTT; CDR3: CASSLHIRGPGELFF
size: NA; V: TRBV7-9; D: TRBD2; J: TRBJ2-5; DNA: TGTGCCAGCAGCCCCTTAGTAACCGGGGGGAGAGAGACCCAGTACTTC; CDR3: CASSPLVTGGRETQYF
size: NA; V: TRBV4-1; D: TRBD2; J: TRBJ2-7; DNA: TGCGCCAGCAGCCAATTCGCCCTAGCGGGGCCCTACGAGCAGTACTTC; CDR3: CASSQFALAGPYEQYF
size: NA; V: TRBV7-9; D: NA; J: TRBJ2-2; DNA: TGTGCCAGCAGCTTATCCGGTTGGCCCACCGGGGAGCTGTTTTTT; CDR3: CASSLSGWPTGELFF
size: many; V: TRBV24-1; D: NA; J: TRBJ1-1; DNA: TGTGCCACCAGTGAGCGTAACACTGAAGCTTTCTTT; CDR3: CATSERNTEAFF
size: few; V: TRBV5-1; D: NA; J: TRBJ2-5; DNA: TGCGCCAGCAGCTCGGGAACAGGGGAGGTCGGAGAGACCCAGTACTTC; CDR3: CASSSGTGEVGETQYF
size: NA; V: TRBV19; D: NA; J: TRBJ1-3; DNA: TGTGCCAGTAGTCAAGGGACACCCTCTGGAAACACCATATATTTT; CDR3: CASSQGTPSGNTIYF
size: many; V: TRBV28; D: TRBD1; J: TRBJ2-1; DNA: TGTGCCAGCAGTTTACTTGGACAGGCCACCTACAATGAGCAGTTCTTC; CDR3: CASSLLGQATYNEQFF
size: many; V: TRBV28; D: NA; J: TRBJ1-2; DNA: TGTGCCAGCAGCCAGGGTAGAAACGGCTACACCTTC; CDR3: CASSQGRNGYTF
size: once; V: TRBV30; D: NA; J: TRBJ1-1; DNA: TGTGCCTGGGGCAAGGGACAACCCGAAGCTTTCTTT; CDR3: CAWGKGQPEAFF
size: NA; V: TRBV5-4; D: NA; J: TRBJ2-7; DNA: TGTGCCAGCAGCTTGGGGGCGGGGCCTCTTTACGAGCAGTACTTC; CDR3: CASSLGAGPLYEQYF
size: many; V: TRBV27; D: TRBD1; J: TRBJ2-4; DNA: TGTGCCAGCAGTTTAAGCTACAGGGGGCATCTAGCCAAAAACATTCAGTACTTC; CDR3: CASSLSYRGHLAKNIQYF
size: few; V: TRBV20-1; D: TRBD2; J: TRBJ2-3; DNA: TGCAGTGCTAGTGGACTAGCGGGGACCCTCGCTCAAGTTACGCAGTATTTT; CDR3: CSASGLAGTLAQVTQYF
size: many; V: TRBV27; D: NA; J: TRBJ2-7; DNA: TGTGCCAGCAGTTTATCGACACAGGGAACCTACGAGCAGTACTTC; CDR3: CASSLSTQGTYEQYF
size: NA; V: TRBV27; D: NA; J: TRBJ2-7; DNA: TGTGCCAGCAGTTGGAGTGGGGAGCAGTACTTC; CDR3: CASSWSGEQYF
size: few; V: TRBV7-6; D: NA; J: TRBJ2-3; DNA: TGTGCCAGCAGCGATCTAAAAGGGGGGGGCACGGCAGATACGCAGTATTTT; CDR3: CASSDLKGGGTADTQYF
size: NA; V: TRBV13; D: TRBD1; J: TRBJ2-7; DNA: TGTGCCAGCAGCAACCCGGGACAGTTAAACTACGAGCAGTACTTC; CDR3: CASSNPGQLNYEQYF
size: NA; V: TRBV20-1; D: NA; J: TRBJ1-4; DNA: TGCAGTGCTAGAGATTCGGGGGGCGATGAAAAACTGTTTTTT; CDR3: CSARDSGGDEKLFF
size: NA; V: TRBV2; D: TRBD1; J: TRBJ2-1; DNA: TGTGCCAGCAGCTCGGGCCAGGGGGCTCTCCACAATGAGCAGTTCTTC; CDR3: CASSSGQGALHNEQFF
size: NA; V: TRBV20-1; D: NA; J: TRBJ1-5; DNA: TGCAGTGCTAGAGATGCGGAGGGGCCAGTCAATCAGCCCCAGCATTTT; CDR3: CSARDAEGPVNQPQHF
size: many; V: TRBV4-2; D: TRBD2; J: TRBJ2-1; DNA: TGTGCCAGCAGCCCCTGGGGCGGGGGGGCCTTAAATGAGCAGTTCTTC; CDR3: CASSPWGGGALNEQFF
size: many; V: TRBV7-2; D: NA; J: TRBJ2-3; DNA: TGTGCCAGCAGCTTAGCGCTAAAGCGGGATACGCAGTATTTT; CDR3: CASSLALKRDTQYF
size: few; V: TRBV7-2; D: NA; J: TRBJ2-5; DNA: TGTGCCAGCAGCTCGACAGCTTTCCAAGAGACCCAGTACTTC; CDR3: CASSSTAFQETQYF
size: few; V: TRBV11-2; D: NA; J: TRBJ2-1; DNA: TGTGCCAGCTCTAGGTCCTGGGAGACAAATGAGCAGTTCTTC; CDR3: CASSRSWETNEQFF
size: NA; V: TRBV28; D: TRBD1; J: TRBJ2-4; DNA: TGTGCCAGCTGGGACAGGTCAGCCAAAAACATTCAGTACTTC; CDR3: CASWDRSAKNIQYF
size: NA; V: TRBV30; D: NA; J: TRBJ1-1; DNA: TGTGCCTATACCGACAAGACCATGAACACTGAAGCTTTCTTT; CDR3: CAYTDKTMNTEAFF
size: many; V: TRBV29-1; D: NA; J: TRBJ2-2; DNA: TGCAGCGTTGAAAATCCCAGGGCGCGCACCGGGGAGCTGTTTTTT; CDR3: CSVENPRARTGELFF
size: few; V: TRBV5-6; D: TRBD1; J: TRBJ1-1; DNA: TGTGCCAGCAGCGGGGGACAGCTTGAAGCTTTCTTT; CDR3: CASSGGQLEAFF
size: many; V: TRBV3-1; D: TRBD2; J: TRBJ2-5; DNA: TGTGCCAGCAGCCAACGGGGACTAGAGGGGACCCAGTACTTC; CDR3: CASSQRGLEGTQYF
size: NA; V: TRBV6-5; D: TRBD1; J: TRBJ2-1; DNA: TGTGCCAGCAGTTACTCCCCACAGGGGGGCAATGAGCAGTTCTTC; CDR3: CASSYSPQGGNEQFF
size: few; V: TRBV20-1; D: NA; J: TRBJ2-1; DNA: TGCAGTGCTAGAAAGTCGAGCTCCTACAATGAGCAGTTCTTC; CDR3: CSARKSSSYNEQFF
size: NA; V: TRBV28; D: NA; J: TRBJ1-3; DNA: TGTGCCAGCACCCCGAATAGGGGTATCTCTGGAAACACCATATATTTT; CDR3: CASTPNRGISGNTIYF
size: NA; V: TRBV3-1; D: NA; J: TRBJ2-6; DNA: TGTGCCAGCAGCCAATCTTCTGGGGCCAACGTCCTGACTTTC; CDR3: CASSQSSGANVLTF
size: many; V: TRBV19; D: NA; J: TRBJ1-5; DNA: TGTGCCAGTAGTATTAGACCCGGGCAGCCCCAGCATTTT; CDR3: CASSIRPGQPQHF
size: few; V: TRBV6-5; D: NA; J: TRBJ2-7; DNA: TGTGCCAGCAGTTACTCCCCGCACAGTTCCTACGAGCAGTACTTC; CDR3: CASSYSPHSSYEQYF
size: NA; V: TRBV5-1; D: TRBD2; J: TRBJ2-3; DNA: TGCGCCAGCAGCTTTGTAGCGGGGTCAGATACGCAGTATTTT; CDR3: CASSFVAGSDTQYF
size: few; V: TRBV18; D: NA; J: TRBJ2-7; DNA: TGTGCCAGCTCACCGCCACGGACGGGAACCTACGAGCAGTACTTC; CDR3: CASSPPRTGTYEQYF